This T cell receptor (beta chain) stems from a study of T cell responses to AZD1222 COVID-19 vaccine. Study-wide results and caveats: Seropositive at baseline were only five or six AZD1222 recipients. The CD4 TCRs associated with vaccination extended across spike and predominated at 160-218 and 743-854. Most donors were white British and more were female, and clonal diversity was possibly underestimated.

Only in-frame clones appear in the TCRdb table, and some are missing; sequencing was by immunoSEQ multiplex PCR. Of fewer than 200,000 clones in the sample, 88% are singletons; the top ten hold 11%. CDR3 length equals 15 residues. The V gene's germline CDR1 is KGHSH and CDR2 LQKENI. V dropped 3 bases and J dropped 7; count of bases not matched to a gene: 7. Comment on this clone: Its target is unknown.

The specimen comprised peripheral blood, sampled 28 days after the second AZD1222 dose. The chain combines TRBV18 with TRBJ1-4; 8 positions agree with TRBD1. The TCR originated in an adult who received the AZD1222 COVID-19 vaccine. The CDR3 loop reads CASSPRGDRSEKLFF. In DNA form, the CDR3 reads TGTGCCAGCTCACCTCGGGGGGACAGGTCTGAAAAACTGTTTTTT.